This T cell receptor beta chain was identified in a study of blood T cell repertoires in COVID-19. About the study: COVID-19 samples collected from the United States, Italy and Spain covered acute and convalescent phases. T cells, B-cell-depleted T cells, or PBMCs supplied cDNA or gDNA.

This CDR3 is 13 amino acids long. Germline lookup yields CDR1 MNHEY and CDR2 SVGAGI. V was cut by 7 bases and J by 1 base, with 10 bases left in between. Authors' processing steps: By means of reference gene primer amplification, nucleated cell counts were estimated. The table came from immunoSEQ multiplex PCR; TCRdb's copy has only in-frame clones and leaves some out. The D gene and trimming were derived from the DNA, and the V and J assignments and clone size from that table. The sample records around 100,000 clones, approximately 93% being singletons. This rearrangement joins TRBV6-5 to TRBJ1-1; D may be TRBD1 (5 bases). This TCR was recovered from a man aged 50 to 60 with active COVID-19. Sequenced: peripheral blood. DNA for the CDR3: TGTGCCAGCATACAGGACGGGAACACTGAAGCTTTCTTT. It specifies CASIQDGNTEAFF.